The 14 T cell receptor beta chains presented below share a single source sample, sequenced in a study of cytomegalovirus exposure and HLA in healthy donors. The data were produced by immunoSEQ multiplex PCR, yet TCRdb's version contains in-frame clones alone and is incomplete. In the table there are about 240,000 clones, more than 75% of which are singletons. Sequencing was done on a sample of PBMCs. The receptors were sampled from a woman aged 25-40 years in good health and CMV-seropositive.

The chain links TRBV25-1 to TRBJ1-2; no definite D call. The V gene's germline CDR1 is MGHDK and CDR2 SYGVNS. The CDR3 is 13 residues long. Trimming pared 4 bases from V and 8 bases from J, leaving 14 bases between. The CDR3 DNA reads as TGTGCCAGCAGTGCATGGGGTGGAGGAGGCTACACCTTC. This translates into CASSAWGGGGYTF.

This clone was observed once. The rearrangement uses TRBV6-5 and TRBJ2-2, with D possibly matching TRBD1 (5 bases). V dropped 9 bases and J dropped 1 base, with 6 bases sitting between them. CDR1 and CDR2 from the germline V gene are MNHEY and SVGAGI. CDR3 length: 12 amino acids. CDR3: CASGQNTGELFF. The CDR3 DNA is TGTGCCAGTGGACAGAACACCGGGGAGCTGTTTTTT.

This chain connects TRBV30 to TRBJ1-5, with a possible D match to TRBD1 (5 bases). The CDR3 has 13 residues. V lost 6 bases and J lost 1, with 10 bases in between. CDR1 and CDR2 (germline): GTSNPN, SVGIG (reference sequence). DNA of the CDR3: TGTGCCTGTAACGGGGGGAGCAATCAGCCCCAGCATTTT. Translating it yields CACNGGSNQPQHF.

This clone was recorded once. The V call is TRBV27, the J call TRBJ1-5; 7 bases map to TRBD1. The CDR3 length is 16 residues. The trim removed 5 bases at V and 3 bases at J, leaving 10 bases unmatched. Germline values: CDR1 MNHEY, CDR2 SMNVEV (reference sequence). In DNA form, the CDR3 reads TGTGCCAGCAGTCCTCACAGGGGCGTAGACAATCAGCCCCAGCATTTT. It codes for CASSPHRGVDNQPQHF.

This sequence joins TRBV6-5 and TRBJ2-1; D is perhaps TRBD2 (5 bases). Looked up from germline, CDR1 is MNHEY and CDR2 is SVGAGI. Deletions cut 3 bases from V and 10 bases from J, with 13 bases between. This CDR3 comprises 13 residues. This CDR3 is CASSYDHSGEQFF. The CDR3 DNA is TGTGCCAGCAGTTATGACCATTCGGGAGAGCAGTTCTTC.

The DNA of the CDR3 is TGTGCCTGGAGTCGGACTAGCGGGACCTACGAGCAGTACTTC. Translating gives CAWSRTSGTYEQYF. The gene calls are TRBV30 and TRBJ2-7; 12 bases are a match to TRBD2. Germline values: CDR1 GTSNPN, CDR2 SVGIG (reference sequence). There are 14 residues in the CDR3. J lost 2 bases, V lost 2 bases, and 1 base had no gene match. Based on the CDR3 plus reference TRBV30 and TRBJ2-7, the full variable domain is SQTIHQWPATLVQPVGSPLSLECTVEGTSNPNLYWYRQAAGRGLQLLFYSVGIGQISSEVPQNLSASRPQDRQFILSSKKLLLSDSGFYLCAWSRTSGTYEQYFGPGTRLTVT.

This clone was seen once. The chain is built from TRBV30 and TRBJ1-2; no firm D call. V gave up 2 bases and J gave up 4 bases, with 14 bases separating them. CDR3 length: 14 residues. Germline assignment: CDR1 GTSNPN and CDR2 SVGIG (reference sequence). The DNA of the CDR3 is TGTGCCTGGAGTACAAAGCCTAGCGGCTATGGCTACACCTTC. Protein product: CAWSTKPSGYGYTF. The full variable domain, rest sourced from reference TRBV30 and TRBJ1-2, is SQTIHQWPATLVQPVGSPLSLECTVEGTSNPNLYWYRQAAGRGLQLLFYSVGIGQISSEVPQNLSASRPQDRQFILSSKKLLLSDSGFYLCAWSTKPSGYGYTFGSGTRLTVV.

The genes are TRBV5-4 and TRBJ1-2; the D gene is possibly TRBD1 (5 bases). Trimming stripped 0 bases from V and 3 bases from J, with 9 bases between. Germline assignment: CDR1 SGHNT and CDR2 YYREEE (reference sequence). The CDR3 runs to 14 residues. This CDR3 reads CASSLGRVDYGYTF. In nucleotides, the CDR3 is TGTGCCAGCAGCTTGGGCAGGGTCGACTATGGCTACACCTTC.

This clone was counted only a few times. This sequence joins TRBV10-2 and TRBJ1-5; 8 nucleotides match TRBD1. CDR3 length equals 13 residues. Germline CDR1 is WSHSY and CDR2 is SAAADI. Germline trimming cut 7 bases from V and 6 bases from J; bases unmatched to any gene: 5. This CDR3 is CASTGQGGQPQHF. In nucleotides, the CDR3 is TGCGCCAGCACTGGACAGGGAGGTCAGCCCCAGCATTTT.

V usage is TRBV29-1 and J usage is TRBJ1-5; no firm D call. The germline CDR1 and CDR2 sequences are SQVTM and ANQGSEA. V was cut by 6 bases and J by 2 bases, with 8 bases left in between. The CDR3 sequence is 12 residues long. The CDR3 here is CSVLFGNQPQHF. CDR3 sequence (DNA): TGCAGCGTCCTCTTTGGCAATCAGCCCCAGCATTTT.

As to this clone: At one end the junction does not follow the germline gene, possibly because of a read error. This chain links TRBV6-1 with TRBJ2-2; no clear D gene. Per the germline V gene, CDR1 is MNHNS and CDR2 is SASEGT. The CDR3 length is 13 residues. This chain's CDR3 is CASSDPNTGELFF. The CDR3 DNA sequence: TGTGCCAGCAGTGACCCAAACACGGGGGAGCTGTTTTTT.

This clone was seen just once. The chain joins TRBV4-2 to TRBJ1-3; 10 nucleotides align to TRBD1. The ends lost 4 bases at V and 1 base at J; junction bases unmatched: 7. Per the germline V gene, CDR1 is LGHNA and CDR2 is YNFKEQ. This CDR3 is built from 17 residues. The CDR3 spells CASSLSGQGLSGNTIYF. For the CDR3, the DNA is TGTGCCAGCAGCCTTTCGGGACAGGGGCTTTCTGGAAACACCATATATTTT.

V usage is TRBV5-6 and J usage is TRBJ2-7; the D gene is possibly TRBD2 (5 bases). Trimming cost V 0 bases and J 6 bases, with 13 bases left between them. The CDR3 sequence is 14 residues long. Germline-derived CDR1 and CDR2 are SGHDT and YYEEEE. The CDR3 DNA is TGTGCCAGCAGCTTGGGCAGGCGGGCTCTCGAGCAGTACTTC. Amino acids: CASSLGRRALEQYF.

This clone was found a few times. The chain employs TRBV19 and TRBJ1-3; D not certain. This CDR3 has 16 amino acids. V lost 0 bases and J 4 bases, leaving 13 bases between the germline ends. Per germline, CDR1 LNHDA and CDR2 SQIVND (reference sequence). The CDR3: CASSIEAGLAGNTIYF. The DNA of the CDR3 is TGTGCCAGTAGTATAGAGGCCGGCTTAGCGGGAAACACCATATATTTT.